This T cell receptor beta chain was sequenced during a study of blood T cell repertoires in COVID-19. Study summary: COVID-19 samples from acute and convalescent phases originated in the United States, Italy and Spain. In each case, the material was cDNA or gDNA derived from T cells, B-cell-depleted T cells, or PBMCs.

J gave up 0 bases and V 3 bases, and 9 bases lay outside the gene matches. The CDR3 sequence is 18 residues long. Germline V gene sequence: CDR1 SEHNR, CDR2 FQNEAQ (reference sequence). Original processing methods: From reference gene primer amplification, estimates of nucleated cell counts were derived. Assay used: immunoSEQ multiplex PCR; TCRdb lists only in-frame clones, some missing. V, J and clone size are those of that table, while D and trimming were read from the DNA. The profile shows some 160,000 clones, 60% to 80% of them singletons. Sequencing input: peripheral blood. The chain couples TRBV7-9 to TRBJ2-3; 10 positions agree with TRBD1. The receptor was isolated from a man between 45 and 60 years old with active or convalescent COVID-19. CDR3 residues: CASSFPFGQGVSTDTQYF. Written as DNA, the CDR3 is TGTGCCAGCAGCTTTCCATTCGGACAGGGGGTTAGCACAGATACGCAGTATTTT.